This T cell receptor beta chain derives from a study of siplizumab effects on memory and regulatory T cells. Whole-study findings and limits: Roughly 75-97% of dividing CD4+ or CD8+ clones were without an attributable naive or memory phenotype. Siplizumab, the agent tested, significantly reduced alloreactive sequences traceable to unstimulated CD4+ memory cells. A minor fraction of alloreactive clones, and no more, mapped to unstimulated subsets.

Germline-derived CDR1 and CDR2 are SGHRS and YFSETQ. The CDR3 loop spans 16 amino acids. V was clipped by 8 bases and J by 0 bases; unmatched bases: 10. Clones were sequenced by immunoSEQ multiplex PCR, and TCRdb holds only the in-frame ones, with some missing. The sample holds some 100,000 clones, more than 85% seen once. Notes on this clone: The antigen is undetermined.

The material sequenced was CD4+ T cells sorted from blood. The clonotype originates from a human donor in good health. Some clones in this sample may be carry-over from other donors' samples. This chain joins TRBV5-1 and TRBJ2-4, with 8 positions matching TRBD1. Here the CDR3 reads CASSPTGEIAKNIQYF. The CDR3 DNA follows: TGCGCCAGTTCCCCGACAGGGGAAATAGCCAAAAACATTCAGTACTTC.